This T cell receptor (beta chain) was captured in a study of early T cells in non-severe SARS-CoV-2 infection. For the study at large: Sequencing was performed on bulk RNA from unsorted whole blood, leaving chains unpaired. Study observations and caveats: VDJdb matching favored anti-spike CD8 responses, missing private and CD4 specificities.

The protocol attached unique molecular identifiers to individual cDNA molecules. TCRdb redid the calling of the 5' RACE reads with MiXCR, one entry per CDR3 protein. The table has some 40,000 distinct CDR3 sequences, over 3.5% seen once. This clonotype was seen many times. Its antigen is unknown. Sequenced input: whole blood. The clonotype comes from an adult who was a healthcare worker with PCR-confirmed SARS-CoV-2 infection or an uninfected control (not recorded which).

CDR3 residues: CASGLVSLGATGELFF. CDR3 coding DNA: TGTGCTAGTGGTTTGGTCTCGTTAGGGGCTACCGGGGAGCTGTTTTTT. This rearrangement joins TRBV12-5 to TRBJ2-2, with a weak D call TRBD1 (5 bases). Germline V gene data show CDR1 as LGHNT and CDR2 as FRNRAP. The CDR3 loop spans 16 amino acids. V shed 0 bases and J shed 5 bases, with 13 bases lying between them.